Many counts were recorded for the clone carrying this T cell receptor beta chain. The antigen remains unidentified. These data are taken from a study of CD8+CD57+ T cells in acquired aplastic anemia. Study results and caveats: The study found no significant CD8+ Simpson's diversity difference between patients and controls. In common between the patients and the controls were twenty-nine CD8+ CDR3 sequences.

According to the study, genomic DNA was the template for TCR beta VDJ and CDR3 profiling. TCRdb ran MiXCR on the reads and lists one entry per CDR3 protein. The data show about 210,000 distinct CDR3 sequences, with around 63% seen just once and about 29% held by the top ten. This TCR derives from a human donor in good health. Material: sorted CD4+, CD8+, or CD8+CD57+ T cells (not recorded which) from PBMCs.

CDR3 sequence (DNA): TGTGCCAGCAGCCAACAGGGGAAGGACGAGCAGTACTTC. Residues: CASSQQGKDEQYF. This chain links TRBV14 with TRBJ2-7, with a possible D match to TRBD1 (6 bases). The CDR3 has 13 residues. The ends were cut back, 2 bases at V and 5 bases at J, with 10 bases in the middle. The V gene's germline CDR1 is SGHDN and CDR2 FVKESK.